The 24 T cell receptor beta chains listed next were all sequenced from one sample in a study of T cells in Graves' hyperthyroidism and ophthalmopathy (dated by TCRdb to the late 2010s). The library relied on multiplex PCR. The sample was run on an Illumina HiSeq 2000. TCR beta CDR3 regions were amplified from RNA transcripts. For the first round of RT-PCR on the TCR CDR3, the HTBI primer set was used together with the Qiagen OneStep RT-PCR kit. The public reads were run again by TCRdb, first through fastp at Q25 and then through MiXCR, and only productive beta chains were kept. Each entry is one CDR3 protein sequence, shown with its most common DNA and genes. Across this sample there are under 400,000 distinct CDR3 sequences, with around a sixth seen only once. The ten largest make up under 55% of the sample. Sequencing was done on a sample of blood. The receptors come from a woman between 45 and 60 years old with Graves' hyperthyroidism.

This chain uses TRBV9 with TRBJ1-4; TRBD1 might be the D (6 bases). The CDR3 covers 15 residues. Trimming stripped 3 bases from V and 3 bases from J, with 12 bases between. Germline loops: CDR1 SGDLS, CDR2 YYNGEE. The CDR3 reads CASSAAGVPNEKLFF. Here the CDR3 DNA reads TGTGCCAGCAGCGCCGCAGGGGTTCCTAATGAAAAACTGTTTTTT.

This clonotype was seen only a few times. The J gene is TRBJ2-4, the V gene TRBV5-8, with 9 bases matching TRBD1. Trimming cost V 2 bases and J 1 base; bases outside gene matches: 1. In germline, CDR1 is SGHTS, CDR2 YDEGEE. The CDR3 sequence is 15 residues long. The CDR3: CASSFGTGAKNIQYF. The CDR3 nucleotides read TGTGCCAGCAGCTTCGGGACAGGGGCCAAAAACATTCAGTACTTC.

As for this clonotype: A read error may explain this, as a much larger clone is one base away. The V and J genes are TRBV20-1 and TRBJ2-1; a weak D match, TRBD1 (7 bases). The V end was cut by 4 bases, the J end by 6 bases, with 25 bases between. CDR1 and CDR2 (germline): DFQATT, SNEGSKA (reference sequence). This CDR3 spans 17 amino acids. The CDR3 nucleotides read TGCAGTGCTATAGATCTCAGGGGGGCCAGAGGGACCAATGAGCAGTTCTTC. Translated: CSAIDLRGARGTNEQFF.

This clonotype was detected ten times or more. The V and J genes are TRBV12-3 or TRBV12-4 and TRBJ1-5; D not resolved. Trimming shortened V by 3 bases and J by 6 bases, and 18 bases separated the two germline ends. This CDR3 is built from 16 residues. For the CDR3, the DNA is TGTGCCAGCAGTTTTCTCGGACCCCAGTCACCTCAGCCCCAGCATTTT. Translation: CASSFLGPQSPQPQHF.

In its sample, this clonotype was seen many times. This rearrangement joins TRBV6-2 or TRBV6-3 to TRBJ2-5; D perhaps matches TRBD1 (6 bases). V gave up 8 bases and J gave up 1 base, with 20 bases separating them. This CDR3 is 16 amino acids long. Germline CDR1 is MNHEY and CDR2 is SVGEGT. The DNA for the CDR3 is TGTGCCAGCGGGGAACAGGGTTCCCCACCCCAAGAGACCCAGTACTTC. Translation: CASGEQGSPPQETQYF.

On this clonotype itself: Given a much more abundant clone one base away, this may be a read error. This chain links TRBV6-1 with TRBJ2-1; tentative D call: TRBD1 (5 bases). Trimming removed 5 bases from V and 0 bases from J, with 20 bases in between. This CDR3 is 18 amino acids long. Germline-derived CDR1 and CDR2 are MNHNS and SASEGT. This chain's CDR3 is CASSKTADPPSSYNEQFF. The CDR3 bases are TGTGCCAGCAGTAAGACAGCTGATCCCCCAAGCTCCTACAATGAGCAGTTCTTC.

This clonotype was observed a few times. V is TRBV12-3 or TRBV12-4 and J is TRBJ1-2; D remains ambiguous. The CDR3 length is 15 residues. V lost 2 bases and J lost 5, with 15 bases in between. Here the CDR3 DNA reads TGTGCCAGCAGTTTAACAAGGGTGGGTCGTTATGGCTACACCTTC. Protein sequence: CASSLTRVGRYGYTF.

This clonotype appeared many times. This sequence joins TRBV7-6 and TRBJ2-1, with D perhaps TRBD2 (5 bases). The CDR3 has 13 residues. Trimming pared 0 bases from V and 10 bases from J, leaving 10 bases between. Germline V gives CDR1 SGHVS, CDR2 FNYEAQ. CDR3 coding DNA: TGTGCCAGCAGCTTAGCGTTGGGAGCAGAGCAGTTCTTC. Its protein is CASSLALGAEQFF.

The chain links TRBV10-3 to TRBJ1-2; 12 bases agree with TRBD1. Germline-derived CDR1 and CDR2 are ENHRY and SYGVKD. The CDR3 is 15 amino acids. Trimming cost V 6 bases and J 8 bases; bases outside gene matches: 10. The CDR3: CAIRTGQGASYGYTF. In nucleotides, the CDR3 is TGTGCCATCAGAACGGGACAGGGGGCGTCTTACGGCTACACCTTC.

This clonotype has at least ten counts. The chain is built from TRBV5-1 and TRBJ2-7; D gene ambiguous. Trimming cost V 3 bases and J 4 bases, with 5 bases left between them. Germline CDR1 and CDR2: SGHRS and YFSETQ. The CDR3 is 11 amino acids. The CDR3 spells CASSSDYEQYF. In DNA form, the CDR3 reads TGCGCCAGCAGCTCGGATTACGAGCAGTACTTC.

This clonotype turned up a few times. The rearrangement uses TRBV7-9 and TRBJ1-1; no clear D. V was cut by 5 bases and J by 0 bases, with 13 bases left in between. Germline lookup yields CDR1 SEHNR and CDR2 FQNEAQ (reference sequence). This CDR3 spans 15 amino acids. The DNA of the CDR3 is TGTGCCAGCAGCCCACCCGGATCGATGAACACTGAAGCTTTCTTT. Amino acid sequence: CASSPPGSMNTEAFF.

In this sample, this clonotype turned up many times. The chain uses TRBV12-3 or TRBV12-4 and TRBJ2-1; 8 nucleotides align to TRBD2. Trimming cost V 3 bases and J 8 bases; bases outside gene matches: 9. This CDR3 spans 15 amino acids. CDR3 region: CASSFGLAGVDEQFF. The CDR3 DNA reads TGTGCCAGCAGTTTCGGGCTAGCGGGCGTAGATGAGCAGTTCTTC.

CDR3 amino acids: CASSTPGTGDEQYF. The DNA of the CDR3 is TGTGCCAGCAGCACGCCCGGGACAGGGGACGAGCAGTACTTC. This chain uses TRBV9 with TRBJ2-7, with TRBD1 matching 10 bases. From germline, CDR1 is SGDLS and CDR2 YYNGEE. Trimming took 4 bases from V and 5 from J; bases not matched to a gene: 6. This CDR3 region has 14 residues.

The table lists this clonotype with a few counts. The CDR3 DNA reads as TGCAGTGTCGCGACAGGGGACGAGCAGTACTTC. Protein sequence: CSVATGDEQYF. V usage is TRBV20-1 and J usage is TRBJ2-7; 8 positions agree with TRBD1. V lost 7 bases to trimming and J lost 5 bases; unmatched junction nucleotides: 4. Germline CDR1 reads DFQATT; CDR2 reads SNEGSKA (reference sequence). The CDR3 covers 11 residues.

CDR3 protein: CSGLPEQQYQETQYF. DNA of the CDR3: TGCAGCGGGTTGCCGGAACAGCAGTACCAAGAGACCCAGTACTTC. The chain employs TRBV29-1 and TRBJ2-5; the D is unclear. V lost 7 bases and J 0 bases, leaving 18 bases between the germline ends. The germline V gene encodes CDR1 SQVTM and CDR2 ANQGSEA. The CDR3 is made up of 15 amino acids.

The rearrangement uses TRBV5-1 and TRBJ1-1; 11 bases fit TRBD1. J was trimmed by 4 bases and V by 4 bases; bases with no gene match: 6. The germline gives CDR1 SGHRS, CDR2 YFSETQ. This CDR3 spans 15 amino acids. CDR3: CASSPWTGGVTEAFF. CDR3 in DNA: TGCGCCAGCAGCCCCTGGACAGGGGGCGTCACTGAAGCTTTCTTT.

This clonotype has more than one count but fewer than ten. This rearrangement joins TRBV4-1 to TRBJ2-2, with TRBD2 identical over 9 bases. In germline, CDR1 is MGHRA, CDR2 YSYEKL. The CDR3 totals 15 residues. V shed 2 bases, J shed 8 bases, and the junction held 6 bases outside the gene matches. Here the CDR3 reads CASSQSFLAGGELFF. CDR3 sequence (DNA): TGCGCCAGCAGCCAATCCTTTCTAGCGGGGGGGGAGCTGTTTTTT.

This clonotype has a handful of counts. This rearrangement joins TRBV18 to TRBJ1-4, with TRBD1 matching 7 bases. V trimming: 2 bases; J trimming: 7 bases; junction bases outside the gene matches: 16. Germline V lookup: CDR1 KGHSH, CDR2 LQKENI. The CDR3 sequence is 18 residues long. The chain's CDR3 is CASSPSLLRAGGGEKLFF. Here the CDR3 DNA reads TGTGCCAGCTCACCATCTCTCCTCCGAGCAGGGGGAGGTGAAAAACTGTTTTTT.

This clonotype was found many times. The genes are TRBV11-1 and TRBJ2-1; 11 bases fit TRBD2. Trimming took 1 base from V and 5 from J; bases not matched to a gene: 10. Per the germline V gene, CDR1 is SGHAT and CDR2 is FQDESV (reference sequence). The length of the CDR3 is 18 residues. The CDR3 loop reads CASSLGFFGTSGHNEQFF. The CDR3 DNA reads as TGTGCCAGCAGCTTAGGTTTTTTTGGGACTAGCGGTCACAATGAGCAGTTCTTC.

The CDR3 is CASSRVAWEKLFF. In nucleotides, the CDR3 is TGTGCCAGCAGCCGAGTGGCGTGGGAAAAACTGTTTTTT. The chain joins TRBV27 to TRBJ1-4; D is unresolved. Trimming left V 6 bases short and J 8 bases short, with 13 bases between. Per the germline V gene, CDR1 is MNHEY and CDR2 is SMNVEV (reference sequence). CDR3 length: 13 residues.

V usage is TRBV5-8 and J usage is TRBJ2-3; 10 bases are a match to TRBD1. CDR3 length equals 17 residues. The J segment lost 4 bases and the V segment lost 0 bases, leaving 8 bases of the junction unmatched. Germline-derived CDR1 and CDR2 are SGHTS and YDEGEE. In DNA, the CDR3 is TGTGCCAGCAGCTTGGGCGGGACAGGGGTCCTTGCAGATACGCAGTATTTT. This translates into CASSLGGTGVLADTQYF.

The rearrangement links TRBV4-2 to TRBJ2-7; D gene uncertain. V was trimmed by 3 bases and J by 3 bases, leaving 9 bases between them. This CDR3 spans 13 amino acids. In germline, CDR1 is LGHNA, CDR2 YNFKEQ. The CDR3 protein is CASSQRTGYEQYF. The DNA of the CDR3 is TGTGCCAGCAGCCAGAGGACGGGCTACGAGCAGTACTTC.

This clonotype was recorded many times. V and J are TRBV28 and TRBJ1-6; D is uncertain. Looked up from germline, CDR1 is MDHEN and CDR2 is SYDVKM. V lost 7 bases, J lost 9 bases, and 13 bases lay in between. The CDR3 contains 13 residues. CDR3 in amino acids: CASNEGGGSPLHF. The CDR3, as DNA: TGTGCCAGCAATGAGGGTGGAGGTTCACCCCTCCACTTT.

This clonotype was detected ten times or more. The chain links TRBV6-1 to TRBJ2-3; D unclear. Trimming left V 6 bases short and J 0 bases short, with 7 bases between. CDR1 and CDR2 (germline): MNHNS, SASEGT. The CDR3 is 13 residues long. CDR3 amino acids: CASSTPSTDTQYF. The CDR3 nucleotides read TGTGCCAGCAGCACCCCTAGCACAGATACGCAGTATTTT.